These 32 T cell receptor beta chains came from one sample sequenced in a study of shared clonotypes between healthy human individuals. Generated by immunoSEQ multiplex PCR, the TCRdb table keeps only in-frame clones and is missing some. The sample lists approximately 470,000 clones, about 72% occurring once. The sample consisted of PBMCs. The receptors derive from a woman aged 35 to 49 in good health. Some clones in this sample may be carry-over from other donors' samples.

The genes are TRBV5-1 and TRBJ1-2; 9 bases align to TRBD1. In germline, CDR1 is SGHRS, CDR2 YFSETQ. Trimming removed 4 bases from V and 5 bases from J; junction bases left unmatched: 6. CDR3 length: 14 residues. The CDR3 here is CASSPTTGGYGYTF. CDR3 sequence (DNA): TGCGCCAGCAGCCCCACGACAGGGGGGTATGGCTACACCTTC.

The chain joins TRBV19 to TRBJ1-5; a possible D gene is TRBD1 (6 bases). The length of the CDR3 is 14 residues. Germline V gives CDR1 LNHDA, CDR2 SQIVND (reference sequence). Trimming stripped 3 bases from V and 7 bases from J, with 13 bases between. In DNA form, the CDR3 reads TGTGCCAGTAGTATCTGGGGGCAGAGGCAGCCCCAGCATTTT. Protein sequence: CASSIWGQRQPQHF.

V usage is TRBV28 and J usage is TRBJ2-5; TRBD2 matches at 9 bases. The CDR3 sequence is 14 residues long. After removal of 4 bases from V and 5 bases from J, the junction contained 5 bases not matched to a gene. In germline, CDR1 is MDHEN, CDR2 SYDVKM. CDR3 amino acids: CASSSSGRSETQYF. The CDR3 DNA is TGTGCCAGCAGTTCCAGCGGGAGGAGCGAGACCCAGTACTTC.

V usage is TRBV7-6 and J usage is TRBJ2-3, with a tentative D call TRBD1 (6 bases). The CDR3 contains 15 residues. V was shortened by 3 bases and J by 2 bases, with 12 bases between the two germline ends. The germline V gene encodes CDR1 SGHVS and CDR2 FNYEAQ. This chain's CDR3 is CASSFQGRNTDTQYF. In nucleotides, the CDR3 is TGTGCCAGCAGCTTTCAGGGGCGTAACACAGATACGCAGTATTTT.

As for this clone: One base away lies a much larger clone, so this may be a sequencing read error. The chain couples TRBV2 to TRBJ2-1; 9 bases map to TRBD2. Germline-derived CDR1 and CDR2 are SNHLY and FYNNEI. The junction had 3 bases not matched to a gene; V was cut back by 6 bases and J by 3 bases. The CDR3 runs 14 residues. CDR3: CASRLAGRYNEQFF. The DNA for the CDR3 is TGTGCCAGCAGGCTAGCGGGACGCTACAATGAGCAGTTCTTC.

Of note for this clone: A read error may account for a junction end that differs from germline. The chain links TRBV9 to TRBJ1-2; tentative D call: TRBD1 (6 bases). From germline, CDR1 is SGDLS and CDR2 YYNGEE. CDR3 size: 14 residues. CDR3 in amino acids: CANSAGEGSYGYTF. DNA of the CDR3: TGTGCCAACAGCGCAGGGGAGGGGTCCTATGGCTACACCTTC.

The table lists this clone with a few counts. This chain joins TRBV28 and TRBJ2-7; D may correspond to TRBD1 or TRBD2 (5 bases each). CDR1 and CDR2 from the germline V gene are MDHEN and SYDVKM. The V end lost 3 bases, the J end lost 2 bases, and 14 bases lay between the germline ends. The CDR3 consists of 15 residues. In DNA, the CDR3 is TGTGCCAGCAGTTTTGCTCCGGGGCCAACCTACGAGCAGTACTTC. Amino acid sequence: CASSFAPGPTYEQYF.

The chain is built from TRBV5-1 and TRBJ2-7, with TRBD2 as a possible D gene (5 bases). Germline V gene sequence: CDR1 SGHRS, CDR2 YFSETQ. The V end was cut by 3 bases, the J end by 5 bases, with 21 bases between. The CDR3 loop spans 16 amino acids. CDR3 sequence: CASSSKRMGDADEQYF. DNA for the CDR3: TGCGCCAGCAGCTCTAAGCGGATGGGAGACGCGGACGAGCAGTACTTC.

A single count supports this clone. The chain is built from TRBV18 and TRBJ2-2, with D possibly TRBD1 on 5 matching bases. The CDR3 sequence is 13 residues long. CDR1 and CDR2 from the germline V gene are KGHSH and LQKENI. Trimming removed 0 bases from V and 7 bases from J, with 6 bases in between. The CDR3: CASSPPRGGELFF. Written as DNA, the CDR3 is TGTGCCAGCTCACCACCTAGGGGCGGGGAGCTGTTTTTT. The variable domain in full, completed from reference TRBV18 and TRBJ2-2, reads NAGVMQNPRHLVRRRGQEARLRCSPMKGHSHVYWYRQLPEEGLKFMVYLQKENIIDESGMPKERFSAEFPKEGPSILRIQQVVRGDSAAYFCASSPPRGGELFFGEGSRLTVL.

The J gene is TRBJ2-7, the V gene TRBV5-1, with D perhaps TRBD2 (6 bases). The germline V gene has CDR1 SGHRS and CDR2 YFSETQ. The CDR3 consists of 14 residues. Trimming removed 4 bases at V and 4 bases at J, with 15 bases between. CDR3: CASSVLAANYEQYF. The DNA for the CDR3 is TGCGCCAGCAGCGTATTAGCGGCTAATTACGAGCAGTACTTC.

This chain links TRBV11-2 with TRBJ2-1, with TRBD1 as a possible D gene (5 bases). Per germline, CDR1 SGHAT and CDR2 FQNNGV. This CDR3 comprises 15 residues. V was cut by 6 bases and J by 4 bases, with 16 bases left in between. The CDR3 spells CASRGIRGSYNEQFF. The CDR3 nucleotides are TGTGCCAGCAGGGGGATTAGGGGCTCGTACAATGAGCAGTTCTTC.

This chain uses TRBV28 with TRBJ1-2, with D maybe TRBD1 (6 bases). Germline V gene data show CDR1 as MDHEN and CDR2 as SYDVKM. This CDR3 region has 16 residues. V was shortened by 6 bases and J by 0 bases, with 17 bases between the two germline ends. CDR3 DNA: TGTGCCAGCAGCCCAGGGCCGGGGGGCTCTAACTATGGCTACACCTTC. Translated: CASSPGPGGSNYGYTF.

In DNA form, the CDR3 reads TGTGCCAGCTCAAACTCGGATAGCTCCTACAATGAGCAGTTCTTC. It translates to CASSNSDSSYNEQFF. This chain uses TRBV18 with TRBJ2-1; D remains ambiguous. The CDR3 has 15 amino acids. The V end lost 5 bases, the J end lost 0 bases, and 11 bases lay between the germline ends. Germline assignment: CDR1 KGHSH and CDR2 LQKENI.

The rearrangement links TRBV4-2 to TRBJ1-5, with D possibly matching TRBD1 (6 bases). The CDR3 has 14 amino acids. Trimming pared 1 base from V and 5 bases from J, leaving 9 bases between. Germline V CDR1 and CDR2: LGHNA, YNFKEQ. For the CDR3, the DNA is TGTGCCAGCAGCCAAGGGACAGTAGATCAGCCCCAGCATTTT. Protein product: CASSQGTVDQPQHF.

V is TRBV6-4 and J is TRBJ2-2; 8 nucleotides align to TRBD2. Germline V lookup: CDR1 MRHNA, CDR2 SNTAGT. The trim removed 5 bases at V and 3 bases at J, leaving 5 bases unmatched. The CDR3 is 15 amino acids. The CDR3, as DNA: TGTGCCAGCAGTCCCGGGAGGGGAGACACCGGGGAGCTGTTTTTT. It encodes CASSPGRGDTGELFF.

This sequence joins TRBV27 and TRBJ2-2; 10 nucleotides agree with TRBD2. Germline CDR1 is MNHEY and CDR2 is SMNVEV (reference sequence). The CDR3 is made up of 17 amino acids. J lost 5 bases, V lost 3 bases, and 9 bases had no gene match. CDR3 DNA sequence: TGTGCCAGCAGTTTTCTGGGGGTAGCGGGAGGAACCGGGGAGCTGTTTTTT. The encoded protein is CASSFLGVAGGTGELFF.

The CDR3: CASSDSSYSNQPQHF. The CDR3 bases are TGTGCCAGCAGTGATTCCAGCTATAGCAATCAGCCCCAGCATTTT. The chain is built from TRBV2 and TRBJ1-5; D not resolved. Germline V gene lookup returns CDR1 SNHLY and CDR2 FYNNEI. The CDR3 has 15 residues. V lost 3 bases and J 0 bases, leaving 9 bases between the germline ends.

As to this clone: This sequence may be a read error, since a much larger clone differs from it by one base. V usage is TRBV30 and J usage is TRBJ2-1; maybe TRBD2 (6 bases). CDR3 size: 15 residues. Between the trimmed V and J ends, which lost 0 bases and 9 bases, there was a span of 18 bases. The germline gives CDR1 GTSNPN, CDR2 SVGIG (reference sequence). The CDR3 is CAWSVLGTGGTEQFF. The CDR3 DNA is TGTGCCTGGAGTGTACTCGGGACTGGCGGGACTGAGCAGTTCTTC.

At least ten counts were recorded for this clone. This rearrangement joins TRBV28 to TRBJ2-1; 8 bases map to TRBD2. The junction had 12 bases not matched to a gene; V was cut back by 5 bases and J by 6 bases. This CDR3 comprises 16 residues. CDR1 and CDR2 (germline): MDHEN, SYDVKM. CDR3 residues: CASSTRLASIGNEQFF. Written as DNA, the CDR3 is TGTGCCAGCAGTACACGACTAGCGAGTATCGGCAATGAGCAGTTCTTC. The variable domain in full, with the rest retrieved from reference TRBV28 and TRBJ2-1, is DVKVTQSSRYLVKRTGEKVFLECVQDMDHENMFWYRQDPGLGLRLIYFSYDVKMKEKGDIPEGYSVSREKKERFSLILESASTNQTSMYLCASSTRLASIGNEQFFGPGTRLTVL.

The rearrangement joins TRBV20-1 to TRBJ2-1, with D tentatively TRBD1 or TRBD2 (5 bases each). Trimming stripped 2 bases from V and 11 bases from J, with 10 bases between. This CDR3 comprises 11 residues. CDR1 is DFQATT, CDR2 SNEGSKA, per germline (reference sequence). DNA for the CDR3: TGCAGTGCTAGAACAGTGGGACAGCAGTTCTTC. This translates into CSARTVGQQFF.

This chain links TRBV11-2 with TRBJ2-3, with 7 bases that match TRBD2. V lost 4 bases to trimming and J lost 3 bases; unmatched junction nucleotides: 7. Germline CDR1 reads SGHAT; CDR2 reads FQNNGV. The CDR3 sequence is 15 residues long. The CDR3 protein is CASSWTSKRTDTQYF. The CDR3 DNA follows: TGTGCCAGCAGCTGGACTAGTAAGAGGACAGATACGCAGTATTTT.

This chain uses TRBV5-1 with TRBJ2-2; D possibly corresponds to TRBD1 (5 bases). V shed 0 bases and J shed 2 bases, with 8 bases lying between them. Germline CDR1 SGHRS, CDR2 YFSETQ. This CDR3 has 15 residues. CDR3 sequence (DNA): TGCGCCAGCAGCTTGGGCGGACAAAACACCGGGGAGCTGTTTTTT. Amino acid sequence: CASSLGGQNTGELFF.

The chain has TRBV15 and TRBJ2-1; D unresolved. Trimming stripped 0 bases from V and 8 bases from J, with 5 bases between. Germline V CDR1 and CDR2: LNHNV, YYDKDF (reference sequence). This CDR3 comprises 12 residues. CDR3 sequence (DNA): TGTGCCACCAGCAGAGATAGTTATGAGCAGTTCTTC. Translation: CATSRDSYEQFF.

The chain employs TRBV2 and TRBJ2-2, with 7 bases lining up with TRBD2. The CDR3 consists of 14 residues. J lost 4 bases, V lost 2 bases, and 1 base had no gene match. The V gene's germline CDR1 is SNHLY and CDR2 FYNNEI. The CDR3 protein is CASSEWGGTGELFF. The CDR3 nucleotides are TGTGCCAGCAGTGAATGGGGGGGCACCGGGGAGCTGTTTTTT.

V and J are TRBV10-3 and TRBJ1-3; D is unclear. Trimming removed 7 bases at V and 3 bases at J, with 10 bases between. The CDR3 has 13 residues. Germline CDR1 reads ENHRY; CDR2 reads SYGVKD. The CDR3 region is CAINGVVGNTIYF. The CDR3 nucleotides read TGTGCCATCAATGGAGTGGTTGGAAACACCATATATTTT.

The rearrangement links TRBV5-1 to TRBJ1-4, with D possibly TRBD1 on 6 matching bases. Germline V gene sequence: CDR1 SGHRS, CDR2 YFSETQ. This CDR3 contains 15 residues. Trimming took 0 bases from V and 8 from J, leaving 14 bases between them. DNA of the CDR3: TGCGCCAGCAGCTTGGCCCGGCCAGGGGAGGAAAAACTGTTTTTT. Translation: CASSLARPGEEKLFF.

The rearrangement joins TRBV2 to TRBJ1-4, with 12 bases aligning to TRBD1. The CDR3 runs 15 residues. Germline values: CDR1 SNHLY, CDR2 FYNNEI. J gave up 10 bases and V 7 bases, and 10 bases lay outside the gene matches. In nucleotides, the CDR3 is TGTGCCAGCACCCTGAGGGGGACAGGGGGCGGAAAACTGTTTTTT. Translated: CASTLRGTGGGKLFF.

The chain employs TRBV2 and TRBJ2-5, with a weak D call TRBD2 (5 bases). Germline assignment: CDR1 SNHLY and CDR2 FYNNEI. The V end lost 5 bases, the J end lost 2 bases, and 12 bases lay between the germline ends. The CDR3 sequence is 14 residues long. CDR3 sequence reads: CASSFTRRQETQYF. The CDR3 DNA is TGTGCCAGCAGTTTTACTAGACGTCAAGAGACCCAGTACTTC.

This chain's CDR3 is CASSYPDSRPDTGELFF. The CDR3 DNA reads as TGTGCCAGCAGCTACCCGGACTCCCGGCCGGACACCGGGGAGCTGTTTTTT. The chain joins TRBV7-9 to TRBJ2-2; D may be TRBD2 (5 bases). The V and J ends lost 4 bases and 3 bases respectively, with 18 bases between them. Germline CDR1 SEHNR, CDR2 FQNEAQ (reference sequence). The CDR3 runs 17 residues.

This clone was detected once. The chain links TRBV5-1 to TRBJ2-1, with 8 bases that match TRBD2. The CDR3 spans 14 residues. The germline gives CDR1 SGHRS, CDR2 YFSETQ. V trimming: 5 bases; J trimming: 4 bases; junction bases outside the gene matches: 5. CDR3 bases: TGCGCCAGCAGAGGGACTAGTTTGTACAATGAGCAGTTCTTC. The encoded protein is CASRGTSLYNEQFF.

The V gene is TRBV6-6, the J gene TRBJ1-5, with a possible D match to TRBD1 (5 bases). The CDR3 loop spans 13 amino acids. Deletions cut 3 bases from V and 5 bases from J, with 8 bases between. The germline gives CDR1 MNHNY, CDR2 SVGAGI (reference sequence). The CDR3: CASSYAGDQPQHF. The CDR3 DNA reads as TGTGCCAGCAGTTATGCGGGGGATCAGCCCCAGCATTTT.

V is TRBV14 and J is TRBJ1-3; D is uncertain. Per germline, CDR1 SGHDN and CDR2 FVKESK. The CDR3 has 14 residues. Trimming pared 4 bases from V and 0 bases from J, leaving 7 bases between. CDR3 nucleotides: TGTGCCAGCAGCCCCCGAATCTCTGGAAACACCATATATTTT. Translation gives CASSPRISGNTIYF.